There are many counts of the clone carrying this TCR beta chain. Its antigen is undetermined. In building TCR beta libraries, iRepertoire HTBI primers were used together with Arm-PCR of CDR3 regions. TCRdb analysed the multiplex PCR reads with MiXCR anew, one entry per CDR3 protein. Among around 480,000 distinct CDR3 sequences, about 16% were seen once, and the ten largest hold 20% to 30%. This record comes from a study of regulatory T cells in long-lasting Graves disease. Time point reported: newly diagnosed GD, antithyroid drugs for less than 3 months. PBMC RNA served as the TCR library source. Whole-study results and caveats: TCR diversity was lower in persistent Graves' patients than in newly diagnosed ones.

This CDR3 has 15 amino acids. Trimming removed 4 bases from V and 1 base from J, with 13 bases in between. The sample was also reused in another study, on T cells in Graves' hyperthyroidism and ophthalmopathy. That work states: Most expanded thyroid clonotypes above 0.001 recurred in blood.

Sequences were derived from peripheral blood mononuclear cells (PBMCs), sampled at new diagnosis, from a patient treated with antithyroid drugs. The chain recombines TRBV12-3 or TRBV12-4 with TRBJ2-5, with D tentatively TRBD2 (5 bases). The TCR originated in a woman aged 35-60 years with Graves disease. Here the CDR3 DNA reads TGTGCCAGCAGTTATGAGGGAAAAACCCAAGAGACCCAGTACTTC. Translated, it gives CASSYEGKTQETQYF.